The clone carrying this TCR beta chain has at least ten counts. Read coverage stops 3 residues before the CDR3 terminus; the germline J gene supplies the remainder. From germline, CDR1 is LNHDA and CDR2 SQIVND (reference sequence). The CDR3 runs to 13 residues. Blood samples were heparinized, about 4.5 to 8 ml per donor. The sample is drawn from a study of T cell clonality in common variable immunodeficiency. Profiled with immunoSEQ multiplex PCR; TCRdb holds only in-frame clones, not every one. This sample comprises about 52,000 clones, none seen once only. The material sequenced was peripheral blood mononuclear cells. The rearrangement joins TRBV19 to TRBJ1-2, with TRBD1 matching over 7 bases. This clonotype originated in a person aged 18-70 years in good health. The sequenced part of the CDR3 DNA is TGTGCCAGTAGTATCGAAGGGGGCGAGGGC. This encodes CASSIEGGEG. The entire CDR3 protein is CASSIEGGEGYTF.